This TCR beta chain is drawn from a study of CXCR3-negative and CXCR3-positive naive CD8 T cells. Libraries were UMI-labeled 5' RACE TRB cDNA. TCRdb reworked the 5' RACE reads into one entry per CDR3 protein, no DNA. The sample table includes roughly 39,000 distinct CDR3 sequences. Findings and limits, study-wide: After cryopreservation, expression of CXCR3 was partially reduced, and most assays were run with fresh PBMCs. TRBV-TRBJ usage was alike in naive CXCR3-negative and CXCR3-positive cells but differed in memory cells.

CDR1 SGHTA and CDR2 FQGTGA come from the germline V gene. CDR3 size: 14 residues. A note on this clonotype: Its antigen remains unknown.

The sequence was collected from a human donor in good health. Some clones in this sample may be carry-over from other donors' samples. Material: memory CD8+ T cells from blood. V usage is TRBV7-3 and J usage is TRBJ2-1; the TRBD2 assignment by TCRdb is unverifiable without DNA. CDR3 sequence: CASSPGPPGNEQFF.